This TCR beta chain was sequenced in a study of T cells in pancreatic ductal adenocarcinoma. General observations from the study: Blood had more productive templates and about 8-fold more unique clonotypes than tumor. The resected cohort was biased toward the minority with early-stage disease.

Regarding this clone: Antigen unknown.

Libraries were prepared by immunoSEQ multiplex PCR; TCRdb keeps only in-frame clonotypes and omits some of them. The sample carries 85,000 to 120,000 clones, roughly 95% recorded once. Selected pancreatic ductal adenocarcinoma patients had undergone surgery without neoadjuvant therapy. Trimming removed 4 bases at V and 11 bases at J, with 13 bases between. Germline V CDR1 and CDR2: MGHRA, YSYEKL. The CDR3 covers 12 residues. This TCR derives from a human donor with pancreatic ductal adenocarcinoma. The specimen sequenced was PBMCs. V is TRBV4-1 and J is TRBJ2-3; D is unresolved. The CDR3 loop reads CASSLPLGLQYF. CDR3 in DNA: TGCGCCAGCAGCCTTCCACTCGGGTTGCAGTATTTT.